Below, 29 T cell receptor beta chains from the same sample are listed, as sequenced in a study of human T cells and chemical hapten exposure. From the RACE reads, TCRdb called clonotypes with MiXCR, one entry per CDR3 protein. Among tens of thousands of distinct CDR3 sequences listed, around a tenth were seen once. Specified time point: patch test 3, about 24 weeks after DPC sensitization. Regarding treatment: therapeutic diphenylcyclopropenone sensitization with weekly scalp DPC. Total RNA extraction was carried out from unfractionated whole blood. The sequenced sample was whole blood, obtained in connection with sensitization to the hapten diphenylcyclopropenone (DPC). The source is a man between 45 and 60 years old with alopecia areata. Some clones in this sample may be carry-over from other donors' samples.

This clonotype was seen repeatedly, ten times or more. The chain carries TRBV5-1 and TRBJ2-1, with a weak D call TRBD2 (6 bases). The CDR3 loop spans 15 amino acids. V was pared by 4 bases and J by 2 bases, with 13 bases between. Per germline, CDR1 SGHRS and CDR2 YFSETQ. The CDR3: CASSQNSGTYNEQFF. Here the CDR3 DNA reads TGCGCCAGCAGCCAAAATAGCGGAACCTACAATGAGCAGTTCTTC.

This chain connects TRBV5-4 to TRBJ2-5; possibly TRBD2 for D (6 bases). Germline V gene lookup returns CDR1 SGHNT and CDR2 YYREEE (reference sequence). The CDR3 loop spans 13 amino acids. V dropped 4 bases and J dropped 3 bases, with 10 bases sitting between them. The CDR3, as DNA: TGTGCCAGCAGCACCGAGCGGGAAGAGACCCAGTACTTC. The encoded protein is CASSTEREETQYF.

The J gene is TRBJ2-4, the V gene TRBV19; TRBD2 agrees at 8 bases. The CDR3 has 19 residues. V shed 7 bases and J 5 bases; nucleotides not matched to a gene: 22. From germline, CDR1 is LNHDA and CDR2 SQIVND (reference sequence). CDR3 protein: CASTPRPLSSGVTENIQYF. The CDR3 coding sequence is TGTGCCAGTACCCCCCGACCCCTTAGTAGCGGGGTAACGGAAAACATTCAGTACTTC.

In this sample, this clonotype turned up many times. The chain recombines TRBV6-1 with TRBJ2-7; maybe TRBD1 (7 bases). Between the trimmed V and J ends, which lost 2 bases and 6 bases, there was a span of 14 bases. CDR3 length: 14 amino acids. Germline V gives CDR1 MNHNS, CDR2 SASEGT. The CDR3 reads CASSESSGGSEQYF. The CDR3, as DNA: TGTGCCAGCAGTGAAAGCTCAGGGGGGTCCGAGCAGTACTTC.

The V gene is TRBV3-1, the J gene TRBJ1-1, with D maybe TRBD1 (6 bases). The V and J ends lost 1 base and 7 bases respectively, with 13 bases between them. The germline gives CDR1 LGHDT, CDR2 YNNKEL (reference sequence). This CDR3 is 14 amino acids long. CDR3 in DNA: TGTGCCAGCAGCCAAGCTGCAGGGGCTCATGAAGCTTTCTTT. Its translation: CASSQAAGAHEAFF. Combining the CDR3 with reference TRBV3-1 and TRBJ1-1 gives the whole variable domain DTAVSQTPKYLVTQMGNDKSIKCEQNLGHDTMYWYKQDSKKFLKIMFSYNNKELIINETVPNRFSPKSPDKAHLNLHINSLELGDSAVYFCASSQAAGAHEAFFGQGTRLTVV.

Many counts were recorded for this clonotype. CDR3: CSAPGRELKVNEQFF. The DNA of the CDR3 is TGCAGTGCTCCAGGGCGGGAACTCAAAGTTAATGAGCAGTTCTTC. The gene calls are TRBV20-1 and TRBJ2-1; possibly TRBD2 for D (6 bases). The CDR3 is made up of 15 amino acids. The germline V gene encodes CDR1 DFQATT and CDR2 SNEGSKA (reference sequence). Trimming took off 5 bases at V and 7 bases at J, with 21 bases between the two ends.

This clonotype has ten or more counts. The CDR3 DNA sequence: TGCAGCGCCGGGACTAGCGGAGCTCAAGAGACCCAGTACTTC. Encoded protein: CSAGTSGAQETQYF. The chain joins TRBV20-1 to TRBJ2-5; TRBD2 matches at 11 bases. The CDR3 is made up of 14 amino acids. Per germline, CDR1 DFQATT and CDR2 SNEGSKA (reference sequence).

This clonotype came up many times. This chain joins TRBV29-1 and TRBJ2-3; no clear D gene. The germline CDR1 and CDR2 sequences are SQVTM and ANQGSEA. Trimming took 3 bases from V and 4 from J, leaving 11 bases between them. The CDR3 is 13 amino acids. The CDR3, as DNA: TGCAGCGTTGAGTGGGTAGCTCCAGATACGCAGTATTTT. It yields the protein CSVEWVAPDTQYF.

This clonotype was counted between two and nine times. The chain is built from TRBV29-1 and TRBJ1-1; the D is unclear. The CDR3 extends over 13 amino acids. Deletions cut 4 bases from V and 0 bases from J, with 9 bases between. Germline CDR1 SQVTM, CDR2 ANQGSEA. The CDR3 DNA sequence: TGCAGCGTTGTCAACCGAATGAACACTGAAGCTTTCTTT. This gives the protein CSVVNRMNTEAFF.

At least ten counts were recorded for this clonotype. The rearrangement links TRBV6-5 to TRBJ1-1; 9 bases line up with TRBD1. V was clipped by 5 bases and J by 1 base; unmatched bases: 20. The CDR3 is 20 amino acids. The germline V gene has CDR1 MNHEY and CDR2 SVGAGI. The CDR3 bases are TGTGCCAGCAGTCCTACAGGGGGCCGAAAGCTTATTTTTCAGAACACTGAAGCTTTCTTT. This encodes CASSPTGGRKLIFQNTEAFF.

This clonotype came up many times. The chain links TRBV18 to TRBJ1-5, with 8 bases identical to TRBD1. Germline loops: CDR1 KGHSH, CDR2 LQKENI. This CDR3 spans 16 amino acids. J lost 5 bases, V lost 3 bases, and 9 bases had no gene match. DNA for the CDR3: TGTGCCAGCTCACCGCCGGAGACAGGGGTTCATCAGCCCCAGCATTTT. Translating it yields CASSPPETGVHQPQHF.

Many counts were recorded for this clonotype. The CDR3 loop is CASLRGPENIQYF. The DNA of the CDR3 is TGTGCCAGCCTGCGGGGGCCCGAAAACATTCAGTACTTC. The chain combines TRBV6-2 or TRBV6-3 with TRBJ2-4; D is perhaps TRBD2 (7 bases). From germline, CDR1 is MNHEY and CDR2 SVGEGT. CDR3 size: 13 residues. V shed 8 bases and J shed 5 bases, with 13 bases lying between them.

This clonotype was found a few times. The CDR3 DNA follows: TGTGCCAGCAGTTTTCCAAGCGGCTACACCTTC. This translates into CASSFPSGYTF. The chain is built from TRBV6-2 or TRBV6-3 and TRBJ1-2; D is unclear. From germline, CDR1 is MNHEY and CDR2 SVGEGT. The CDR3 spans 11 residues. V lost 4 bases and J lost 8, with 8 bases in between.

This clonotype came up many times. The CDR3 region has the DNA TGTGCCAGCAGTATCTCCTACGAGCAGTACTTC. Encoded protein: CASSISYEQYF. The genes are TRBV28 and TRBJ2-7; D remains ambiguous. The CDR3 has 11 amino acids. The germline V gene has CDR1 MDHEN and CDR2 SYDVKM. Trimming left V 5 bases short and J 0 bases short, with 2 bases between.

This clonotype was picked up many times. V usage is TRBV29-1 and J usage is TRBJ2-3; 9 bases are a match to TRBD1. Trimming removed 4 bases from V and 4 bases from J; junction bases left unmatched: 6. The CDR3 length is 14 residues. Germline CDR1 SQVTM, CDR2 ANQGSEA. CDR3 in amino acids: CSVAGTGRSDTQYF. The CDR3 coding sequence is TGCAGCGTTGCGGGGACAGGGAGGTCAGATACGCAGTATTTT.

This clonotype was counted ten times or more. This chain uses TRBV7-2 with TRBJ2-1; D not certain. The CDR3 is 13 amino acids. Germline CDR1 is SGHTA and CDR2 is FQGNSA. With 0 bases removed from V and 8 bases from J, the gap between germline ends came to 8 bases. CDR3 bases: TGTGCCAGCAGCTTAGCTATCGCCGATGAGCAGTTCTTC. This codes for CASSLAIADEQFF.

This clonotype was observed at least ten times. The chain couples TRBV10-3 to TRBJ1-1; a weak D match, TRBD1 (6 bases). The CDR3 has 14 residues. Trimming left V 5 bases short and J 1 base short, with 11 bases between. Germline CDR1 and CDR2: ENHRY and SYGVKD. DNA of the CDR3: TGTGCCATCAGTTTCCGACAGGAGAACACTGAAGCTTTCTTT. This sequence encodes CAISFRQENTEAFF.

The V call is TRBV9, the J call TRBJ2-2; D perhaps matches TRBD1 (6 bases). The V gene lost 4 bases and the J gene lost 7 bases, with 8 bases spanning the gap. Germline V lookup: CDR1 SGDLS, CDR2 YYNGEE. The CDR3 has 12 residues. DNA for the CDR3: TGTGCCAGCAGCCCGGGACACGGGGAGCTGTTTTTT. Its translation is CASSPGHGELFF. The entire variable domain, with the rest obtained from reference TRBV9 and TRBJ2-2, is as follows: DSGVTQTPKHLITATGQRVTLRCSPRSGDLSVYWYQQSLDQGLQFLIQYYNGEERAKGNILERFSAQQFPDLHSELNLSSLELGDSALYFCASSPGHGELFFGEGSRLTVL.

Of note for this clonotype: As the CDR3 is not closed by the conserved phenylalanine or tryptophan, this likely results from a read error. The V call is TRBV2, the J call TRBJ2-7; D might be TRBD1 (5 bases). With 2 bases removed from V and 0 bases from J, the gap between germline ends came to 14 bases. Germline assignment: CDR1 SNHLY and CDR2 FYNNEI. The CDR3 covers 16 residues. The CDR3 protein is CASSEIRLDTSYEQYS. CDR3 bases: TGTGCCAGCAGTGAAATCCGACTGGACACCTCCTACGAGCAGTACTCC.

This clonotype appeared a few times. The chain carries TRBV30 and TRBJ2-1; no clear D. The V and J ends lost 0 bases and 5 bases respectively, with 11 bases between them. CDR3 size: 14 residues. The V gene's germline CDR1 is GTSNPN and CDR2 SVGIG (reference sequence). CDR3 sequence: CAWSVRGSNNEQFF. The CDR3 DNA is TGTGCCTGGAGTGTACGAGGTAGCAACAATGAGCAGTTCTTC.

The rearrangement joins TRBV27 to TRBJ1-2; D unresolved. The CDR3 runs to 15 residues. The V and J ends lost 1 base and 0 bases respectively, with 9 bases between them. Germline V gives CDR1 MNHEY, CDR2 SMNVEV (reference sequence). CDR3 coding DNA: TGTGCCAGCAGTTTATACGCCAGCTCTAACTATGGCTACACCTTC. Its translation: CASSLYASSNYGYTF.

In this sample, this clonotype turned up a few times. CDR3 in amino acids: CASSVAWELAPLHF. CDR3 DNA: TGTGCCAGCAGCGTAGCCTGGGAATTGGCACCCCTCCACTTT. This sequence joins TRBV9 and TRBJ1-6; D is unresolved. V was pared by 0 bases and J by 11 bases, with 12 bases between. Germline V gene lookup returns CDR1 SGDLS and CDR2 YYNGEE. The CDR3 is 14 amino acids.

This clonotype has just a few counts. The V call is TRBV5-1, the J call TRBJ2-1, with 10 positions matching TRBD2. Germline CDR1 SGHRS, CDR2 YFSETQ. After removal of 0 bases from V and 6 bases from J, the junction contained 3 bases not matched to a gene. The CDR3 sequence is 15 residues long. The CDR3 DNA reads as TGCGCCAGCAGCTTGGAACCTAGCGGGAGCAATGAGCAGTTCTTC. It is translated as CASSLEPSGSNEQFF. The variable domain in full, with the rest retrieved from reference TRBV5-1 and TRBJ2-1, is KAGVTQTPRYLIKTRGQQVTLSCSPISGHRSVSWYQQTPGQGLQFLFEYFSETQRNKGNFPGRFSGRQFSNSRSEMNVSTLELGDSALYLCASSLEPSGSNEQFFGPGTRLTVL.

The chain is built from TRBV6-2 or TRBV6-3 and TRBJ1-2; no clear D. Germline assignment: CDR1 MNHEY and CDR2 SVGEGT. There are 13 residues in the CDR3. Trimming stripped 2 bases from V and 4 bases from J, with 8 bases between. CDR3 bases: TGTGCCAGCAGTTACGGTTACAGCTATGGCTACACCTTC. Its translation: CASSYGYSYGYTF.

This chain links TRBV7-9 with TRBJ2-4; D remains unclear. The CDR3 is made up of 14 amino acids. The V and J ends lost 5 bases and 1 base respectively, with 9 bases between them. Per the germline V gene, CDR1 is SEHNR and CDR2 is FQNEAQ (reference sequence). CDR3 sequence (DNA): TGTGCCAGCAGCCCGGGCAGCGCCAAAAACATTCAGTACTTC. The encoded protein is CASSPGSAKNIQYF.

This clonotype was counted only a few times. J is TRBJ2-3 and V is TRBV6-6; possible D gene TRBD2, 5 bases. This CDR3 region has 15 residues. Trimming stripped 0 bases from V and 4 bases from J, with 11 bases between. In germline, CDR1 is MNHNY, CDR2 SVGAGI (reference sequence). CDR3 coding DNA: TGTGCCAGCAGTTACTCCTGGGAGCCCCCAGATACGCAGTATTTT. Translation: CASSYSWEPPDTQYF.

CDR3 DNA sequence: TGTGCCAGCAGCTCTGGTGGGGCCCAGAACACTGAAGCTTTCTTT. Protein sequence: CASSSGGAQNTEAFF. The gene calls are TRBV6-1 and TRBJ1-1; possibly TRBD1 for D (5 bases). V lost 6 bases and J lost 1, with 15 bases in between. Germline V lookup: CDR1 MNHNS, CDR2 SASEGT. CDR3 length: 15 amino acids.

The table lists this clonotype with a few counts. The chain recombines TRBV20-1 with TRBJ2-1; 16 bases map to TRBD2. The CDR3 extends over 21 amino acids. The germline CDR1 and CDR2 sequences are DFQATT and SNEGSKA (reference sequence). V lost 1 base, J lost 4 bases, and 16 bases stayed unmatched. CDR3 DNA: TGCAGTGCTAGAGTTCACTCGGGGACTAGCGGGAGGGGTAGTTTTTACAATGAGCAGTTCTTC. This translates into CSARVHSGTSGRGSFYNEQFF.

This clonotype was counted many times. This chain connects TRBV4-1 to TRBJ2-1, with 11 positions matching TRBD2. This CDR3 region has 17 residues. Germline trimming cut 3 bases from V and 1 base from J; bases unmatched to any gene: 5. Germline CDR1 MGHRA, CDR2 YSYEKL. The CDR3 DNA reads TGCGCCAGCAGCCAGGTCCTAGCGGGAGGTTCCTACAATGAGCAGTTCTTC. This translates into CASSQVLAGGSYNEQFF.